The TCR beta chain described here comes from a study of T cell repertoires in cytomegalovirus infection. Study summary: Recently identified HLA-C-restricted CMV epitopes were used, and well-studied HLA-B-restricted CMV epitopes were used as well. It was the public TCR beta signatures that indicated both CMV infection and matching HLA type. Study-level results: There were HLA-C-restricted CMV-specific TCR beta clonotypes dominating the ex vivo response. Totalled public TCR beta family frequency picked out people who carried CMV plus the relevant HLA.

Via MiXCR, TCRdb re-called the reads, giving one row per CDR3 protein. The sample has about 920,000 distinct CDR3 sequences; around 31% are singletons. This CDR3 is built from 15 residues. The germline V gene has CDR1 LGHNA and CDR2 YSLEER. The germline V and J ends were trimmed by 1 base and 4 bases, with 13 bases remaining between them. This clonotype was counted a few times. The antigen is unknown. The receptor comes from a human donor in good health (CMV status not recorded). Some clones in this sample may be carry-over from other donors' samples. The gene calls are TRBV4-3 and TRBJ1-1; D is unclear. The material was cultured CD8+ T cells from PBMCs, obtained from culture after CMV antigen stimulation. This chain's CDR3 is CASSQGRHWGTEAFF. The CDR3 DNA reads TGCGCCAGCAGCCAAGGGCGACACTGGGGCACTGAAGCTTTCTTT.